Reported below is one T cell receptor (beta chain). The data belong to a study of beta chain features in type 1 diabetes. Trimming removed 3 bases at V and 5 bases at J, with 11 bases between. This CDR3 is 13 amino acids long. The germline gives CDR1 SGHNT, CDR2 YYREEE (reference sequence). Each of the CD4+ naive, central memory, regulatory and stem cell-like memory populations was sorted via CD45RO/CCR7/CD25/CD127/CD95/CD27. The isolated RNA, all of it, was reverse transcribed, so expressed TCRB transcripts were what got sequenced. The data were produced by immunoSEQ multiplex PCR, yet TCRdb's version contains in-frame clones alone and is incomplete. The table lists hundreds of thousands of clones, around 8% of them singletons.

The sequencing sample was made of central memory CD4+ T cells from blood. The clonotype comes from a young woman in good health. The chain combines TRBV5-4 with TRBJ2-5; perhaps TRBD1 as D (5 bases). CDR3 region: CASSWGGTETQYF. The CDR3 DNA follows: TGTGCCAGCAGCTGGGGCGGTACGGAGACCCAGTACTTC.